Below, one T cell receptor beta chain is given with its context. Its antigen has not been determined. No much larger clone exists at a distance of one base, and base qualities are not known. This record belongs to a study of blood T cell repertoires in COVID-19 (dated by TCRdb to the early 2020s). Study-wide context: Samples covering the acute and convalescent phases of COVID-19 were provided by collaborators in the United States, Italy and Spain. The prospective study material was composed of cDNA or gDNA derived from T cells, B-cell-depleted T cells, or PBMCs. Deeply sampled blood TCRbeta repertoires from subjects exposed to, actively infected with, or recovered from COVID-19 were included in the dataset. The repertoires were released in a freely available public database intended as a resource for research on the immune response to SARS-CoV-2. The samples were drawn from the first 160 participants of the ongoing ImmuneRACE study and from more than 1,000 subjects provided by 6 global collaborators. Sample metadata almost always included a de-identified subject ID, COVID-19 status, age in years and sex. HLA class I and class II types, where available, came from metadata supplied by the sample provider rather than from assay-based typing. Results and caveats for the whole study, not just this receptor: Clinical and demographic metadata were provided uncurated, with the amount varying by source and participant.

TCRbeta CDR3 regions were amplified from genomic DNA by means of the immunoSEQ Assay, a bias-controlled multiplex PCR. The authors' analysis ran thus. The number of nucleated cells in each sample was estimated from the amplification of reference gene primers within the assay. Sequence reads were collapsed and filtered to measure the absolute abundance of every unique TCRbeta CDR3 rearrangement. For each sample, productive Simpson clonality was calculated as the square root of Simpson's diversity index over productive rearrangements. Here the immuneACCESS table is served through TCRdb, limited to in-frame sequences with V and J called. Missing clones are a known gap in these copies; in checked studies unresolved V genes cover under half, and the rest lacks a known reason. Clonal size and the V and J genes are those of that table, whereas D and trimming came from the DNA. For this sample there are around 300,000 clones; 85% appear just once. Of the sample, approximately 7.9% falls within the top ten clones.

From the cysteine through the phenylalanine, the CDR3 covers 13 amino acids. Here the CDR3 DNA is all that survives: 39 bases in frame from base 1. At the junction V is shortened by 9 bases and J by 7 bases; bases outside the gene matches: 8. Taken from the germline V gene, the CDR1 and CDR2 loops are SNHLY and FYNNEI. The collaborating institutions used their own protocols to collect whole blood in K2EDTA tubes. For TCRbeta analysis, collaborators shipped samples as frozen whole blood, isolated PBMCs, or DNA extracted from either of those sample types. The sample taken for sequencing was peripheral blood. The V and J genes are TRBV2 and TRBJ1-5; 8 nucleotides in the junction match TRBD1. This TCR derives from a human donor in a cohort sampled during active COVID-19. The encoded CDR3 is CASSGTGQQPQHF. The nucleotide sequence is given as TGTGCCAGTTCCGGGACAGGACAGCAGCCCCAGCATTTT.